Listed below are T cell receptor beta chains from one sample, sequenced in a study. TCRdb redid the calling of the 5' RACE reads with MiXCR, one entry per CDR3 protein. The sample consists of over 45,000 distinct CDR3 sequences, less than 30% of them appearing once. Sequencing input: tumor-infiltrating Tregs sorted from the breast tumor. These receptors were taken from a female donor with breast cancer. Both conserved end residues are part of each CDR3. The D gene is left open where the match is weak. Only some rows state a clone size, as once, few, many or a class for expanded clones.

v_call,j_call,d_call,clone_size,cdr3_aa,cdr3_nt
TRBV9,TRBJ2-5,TRBD2,many,CASSVGQRETETQYF,TGTGCCAGCAGCGTAGGTCAGCGGGAGACAGAGACCCAGTACTTC
TRBV4-1,TRBJ1-1,TRBD1,-,CASGLGKGADTSAFF,TGCGCCAGCGGCCTAGGTAAGGGGGCTGACACATCAGCTTTCTTT
TRBV5-5,TRBJ2-2,-,few,CASSTGTNTGELFF,TGTGCCAGCAGCACCGGGACAAACACCGGGGAGCTGTTTTTT
TRBV7-2,TRBJ1-5,-,once,CASSLGVGRVRNQPQHF,TGTGCCAGCAGCCTTGGGGTGGGCAGGGTACGGAATCAGCCCCAGCATTTT
TRBV5-1,TRBJ2-1,-,many,CASSLASALFNEQFF,TGCGCCAGCAGCTTGGCTAGCGCCCTGTTCAATGAGCAGTTCTTC
TRBV7-9,TRBJ1-2,-,many,CASSLRGHGYTF,TGTGCCAGCAGCTTAAGGGGCCATGGCTACACCTTC
TRBV7-6,TRBJ2-5,-,-,CASSHKGRQETQYF,TGTGCCAGCAGCCACAAGGGACGGCAAGAGACCCAGTACTTC
TRBV3-1,TRBJ2-2,TRBD1,few,CASSLLPGQGNTGELFF,TGTGCCAGCAGCTTGTTACCGGGACAGGGGAACACCGGGGAGCTGTTTTTT
TRBV28,TRBJ2-7,-,-,CASSFLGLSYEQYF,TGTGCCAGCAGTTTTCTAGGGCTATCCTACGAGCAGTACTTC
TRBV2,TRBJ1-2,-,once,CASSGLTSDYGYTF,TGTGCCAGCAGTGGATTAACCTCCGACTATGGCTACACCTTC
TRBV20-1,TRBJ2-7,-,-,CSASKTGTYEQYF,TGCAGTGCTAGCAAAACAGGGACCTACGAGCAGTACTTC